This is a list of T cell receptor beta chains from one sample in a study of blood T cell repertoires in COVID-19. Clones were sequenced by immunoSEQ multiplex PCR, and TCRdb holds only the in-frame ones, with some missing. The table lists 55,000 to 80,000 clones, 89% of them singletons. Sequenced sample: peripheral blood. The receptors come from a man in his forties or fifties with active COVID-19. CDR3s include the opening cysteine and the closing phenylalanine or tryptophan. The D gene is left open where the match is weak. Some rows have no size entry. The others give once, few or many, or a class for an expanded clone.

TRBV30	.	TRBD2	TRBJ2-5	CAWSVRGLAGWETQYF	TGTGCCTGGAGTGTACGCGGGCTAGCGGGGTGGGAGACCCAGTACTTC
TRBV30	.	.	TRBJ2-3	CAWSVGRAEDTQYF	TGTGCCTGGAGTGTAGGCAGGGCGGAAGATACGCAGTATTTT
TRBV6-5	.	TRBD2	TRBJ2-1	CASSSPLIAGMGEQFF	TGTGCCAGCAGTTCCCCTTTAATAGCGGGGATGGGGGAGCAGTTCTTC
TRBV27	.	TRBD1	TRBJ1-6	CASSPRTGGNSPLHF	TGTGCCAGCAGTCCCCGGACAGGGGGTAATTCACCCCTCCACTTT
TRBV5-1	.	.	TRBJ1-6	CASSLQGNNSPLHF	TGCGCCAGCAGCTTACAGGGAAATAATTCACCCCTCCACTTT
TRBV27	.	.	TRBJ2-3	CASSLGGLPQDTQYF	TGTGCCAGCAGCTTGGGGGGGCTACCACAAGATACGCAGTATTTT
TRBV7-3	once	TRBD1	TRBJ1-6	CASSSTGGRNSPLHF	TGTGCCAGCAGCTCGACAGGGGGCAGGAATTCACCCCTCCACTTT
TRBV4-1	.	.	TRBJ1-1	CASSLAISGTEAFF	TGCGCCAGCAGCCTAGCGATTAGTGGCACTGAAGCTTTCTTT
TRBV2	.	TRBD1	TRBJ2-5	CASSVEADRGQETQYF	TGTGCCAGCAGTGTAGAAGCGGACAGGGGGCAAGAGACCCAGTACTTC
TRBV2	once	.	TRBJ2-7	CASSELGAAAYSYEQYF	TGTGCCAGCAGTGAACTTGGGGCAGCTGCTTACTCCTACGAGCAGTACTTC
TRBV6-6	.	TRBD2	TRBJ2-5	CASTEPGLAGVETQYF	TGTGCCAGCACCGAACCGGGACTAGCGGGGGTGGAGACCCAGTACTTC
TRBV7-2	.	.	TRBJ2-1	CASSPSWGREVNEQFF	TGTGCCAGCAGCCCATCCTGGGGCAGGGAAGTGAATGAGCAGTTCTTC
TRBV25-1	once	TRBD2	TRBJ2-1	CASSTGLAGSYNEQFF	TGTGCCAGCAGTACCGGACTAGCGGGGAGCTACAATGAGCAGTTCTTC
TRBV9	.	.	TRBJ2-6	CASSANQGRGNPSGANVLTF	TGTGCCAGCAGCGCTAACCAGGGCAGGGGAAACCCCTCTGGGGCCAACGTCCTGACTTTC
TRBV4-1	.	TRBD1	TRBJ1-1	CASSHGQGFPEAFF	TGCGCCAGCAGCCATGGACAGGGTTTCCCTGAAGCTTTCTTT
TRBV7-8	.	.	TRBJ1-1	CASSLRRGVVGNTEAFF	TGTGCCAGCAGCTTAAGGAGGGGTGTCGTCGGGAACACTGAAGCTTTCTTT
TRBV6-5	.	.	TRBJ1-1	CASSHQRTTEAFF	TGTGCCAGCAGTCACCAGAGGACAACTGAAGCTTTCTTT
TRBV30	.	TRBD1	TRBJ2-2	CAWSPFGQGETGELFF	TGTGCCTGGAGTCCCTTTGGTCAGGGGGAAACCGGGGAGCTGTTTTTT
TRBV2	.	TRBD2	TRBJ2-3	CASRTKRGGLSTDTQYF	TGTGCCAGCAGGACCAAACGGGGGGGCCTCAGCACAGATACGCAGTATTTT
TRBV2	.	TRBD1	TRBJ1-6	CASSSGTGGYNSPLHF	TGTGCCAGCAGTTCCGGGACAGGTGGTTATAATTCACCCCTCCACTTT
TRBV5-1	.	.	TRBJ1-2	CASSFGADRPFYGYTF	TGCGCCAGCAGCTTTGGGGCAGACCGACCGTTCTATGGCTACACCTTC
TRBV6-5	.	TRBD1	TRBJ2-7	CASGYGTGSSYEQYF	TGTGCCAGCGGGTACGGGACAGGCAGCTCCTACGAGCAGTACTTC
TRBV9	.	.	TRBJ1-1	CASSALDPGNTEAFF	TGTGCCAGCAGCGCGCTTGACCCAGGGAACACTGAAGCTTTCTTT
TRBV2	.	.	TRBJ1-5	CASSESIVREPQHF	TGTGCCAGCAGTGAGTCAATCGTCCGGGAGCCCCAGCATTTT
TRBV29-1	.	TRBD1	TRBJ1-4	CSVGVTGGFNEKLFF	TGCAGCGTTGGTGTGACAGGGGGTTTTAATGAAAAACTGTTTTTT
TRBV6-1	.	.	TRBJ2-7	CASSERQGQGEQYF	TGTGCCAGCAGTGAACGGCAGGGTCAGGGCGAGCAGTACTTC
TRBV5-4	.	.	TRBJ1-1	CASSLSPFTEAFF	TGTGCCAGCAGCTTGTCCCCGTTCACTGAAGCTTTCTTT
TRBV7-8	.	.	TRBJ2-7	CASSLDGSRDEQYF	TGTGCCAGCAGCTTAGACGGGAGCAGGGATGAGCAGTACTTC
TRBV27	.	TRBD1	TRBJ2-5	CASSPGTGEETQYF	TGTGCCAGCAGTCCCGGGACAGGGGAAGAGACCCAGTACTTC
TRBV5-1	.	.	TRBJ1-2	CASSLRGNGYTF	TGCGCCAGCAGCTTGAGGGGAAATGGCTACACCTTC
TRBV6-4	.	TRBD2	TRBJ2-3	CASSVTSGTDTQYF	TGTGCCAGCAGCGTAACTAGCGGCACAGATACGCAGTATTTT
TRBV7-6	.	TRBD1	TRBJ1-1	CASSEHDRVNTEAFF	TGTGCCAGCAGCGAACATGACAGGGTAAACACTGAAGCTTTCTTT
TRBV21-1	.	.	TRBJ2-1	CASSNQGALKDSYNEQFF	TGTGCCAGCAGCAACCAGGGGGCTCTTAAAGATTCCTACAATGAGCAGTTCTTC
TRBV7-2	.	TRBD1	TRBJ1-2	CASRQPGQGYGYTF	TGTGCCAGCAGGCAACCGGGACAGGGATATGGCTACACCTTC
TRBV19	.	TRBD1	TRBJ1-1	CASSPGQGVGNTEAFF	TGTGCCAGTAGCCCTGGGCAGGGGGTGGGGAACACTGAAGCTTTCTTT
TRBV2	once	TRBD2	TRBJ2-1	CASITSGGAPYNEQFF	TGTGCCAGCATAACTAGCGGGGGGGCTCCCTACAATGAGCAGTTCTTC
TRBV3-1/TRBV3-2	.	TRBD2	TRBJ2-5	CASSLRTSGRETQYF	TGTGCCAGCAGCCTTCGGACTAGCGGACGAGAGACCCAGTACTTC
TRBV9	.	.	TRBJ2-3	CASSPGLSTDTQYF	TGTGCCAGCAGCCCGGGACTTTCCACAGATACGCAGTATTTT
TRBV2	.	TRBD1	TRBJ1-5	CASSERQGAQPQHF	TGTGCCAGCAGCGAAAGGCAGGGGGCTCAGCCCCAGCATTTT
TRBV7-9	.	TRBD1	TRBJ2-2	CASSPGTGGEDTGELFF	TGTGCCAGCAGCCCCGGGACAGGGGGTGAAGATACCGGGGAGCTGTTTTTT
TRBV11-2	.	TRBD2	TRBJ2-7	CASSGGLADSYEQYF	TGTGCCAGCAGCGGGGGACTAGCGGACTCCTACGAGCAGTACTTC
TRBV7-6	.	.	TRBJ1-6	CASSLDGGSSPLHF	TGTGCCAGCAGCTTAGATGGGGGGAGTTCACCCCTCCACTTT
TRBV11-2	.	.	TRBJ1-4	CASSPRTISTNEKLFF	TGTGCCAGCAGCCCCAGAACGATCTCAACTAATGAAAAACTGTTTTTT
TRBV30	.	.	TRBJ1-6	CAWSESEDSPLHF	TGTGCCTGGAGCGAATCCGAGGATTCACCCCTCCACTTT
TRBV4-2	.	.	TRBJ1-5	CASSQDFRPYSNQPQHF	TGTGCCAGCAGCCAAGATTTCCGCCCCTATAGCAATCAGCCCCAGCATTTT